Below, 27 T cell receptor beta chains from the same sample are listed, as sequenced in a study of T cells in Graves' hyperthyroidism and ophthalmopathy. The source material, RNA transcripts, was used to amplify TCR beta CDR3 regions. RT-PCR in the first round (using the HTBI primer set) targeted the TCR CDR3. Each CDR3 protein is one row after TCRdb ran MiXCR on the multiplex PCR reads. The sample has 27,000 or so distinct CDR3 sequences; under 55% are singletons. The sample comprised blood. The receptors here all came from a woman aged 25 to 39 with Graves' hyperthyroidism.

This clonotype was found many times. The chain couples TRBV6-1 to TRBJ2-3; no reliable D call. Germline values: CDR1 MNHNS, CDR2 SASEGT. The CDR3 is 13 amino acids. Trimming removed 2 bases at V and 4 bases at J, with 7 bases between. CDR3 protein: CASSESTSDTQYF. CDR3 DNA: TGTGCCAGCAGTGAAAGTACATCAGATACGCAGTATTTT.

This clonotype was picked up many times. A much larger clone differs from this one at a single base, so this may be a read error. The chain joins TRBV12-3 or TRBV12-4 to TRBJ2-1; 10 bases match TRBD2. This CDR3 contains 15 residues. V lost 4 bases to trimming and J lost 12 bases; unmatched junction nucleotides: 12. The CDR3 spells CASSSRLAGVSGQFF. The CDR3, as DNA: TGTGCCAGCAGTTCGCGGCTAGCGGGAGTATCTGGGCAGTTCTTC.

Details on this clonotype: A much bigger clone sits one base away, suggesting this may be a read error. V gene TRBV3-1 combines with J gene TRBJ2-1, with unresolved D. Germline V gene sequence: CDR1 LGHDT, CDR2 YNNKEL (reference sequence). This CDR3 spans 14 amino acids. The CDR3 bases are TGTGCCAGCAGCCCCGCCGGCTCCTACAATGAGCAGCTCTTC. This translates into CASSPAGSYNEQLF.

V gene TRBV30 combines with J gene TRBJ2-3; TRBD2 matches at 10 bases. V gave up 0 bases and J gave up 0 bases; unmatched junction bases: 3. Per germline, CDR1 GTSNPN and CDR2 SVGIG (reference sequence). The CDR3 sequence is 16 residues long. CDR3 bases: TGTGCCTGGAGTGTCAGGGGACTAGCGAGCACAGATACGCAGTATTTT. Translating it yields CAWSVRGLASTDTQYF.

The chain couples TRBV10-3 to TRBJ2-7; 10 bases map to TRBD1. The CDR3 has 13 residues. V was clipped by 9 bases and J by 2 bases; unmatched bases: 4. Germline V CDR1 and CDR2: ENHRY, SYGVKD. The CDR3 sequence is CAITGTGAYEQYF. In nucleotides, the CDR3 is TGTGCCATTACCGGGACAGGGGCCTACGAGCAGTACTTC.

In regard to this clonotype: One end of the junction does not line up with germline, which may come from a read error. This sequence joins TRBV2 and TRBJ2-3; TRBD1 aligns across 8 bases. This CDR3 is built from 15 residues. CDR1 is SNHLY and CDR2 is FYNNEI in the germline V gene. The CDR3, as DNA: TGTGCCAGAAGTGGTGGGACAGGAAACACAGATACGCAGTATTTT. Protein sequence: CARSGGTGNTDTQYF.

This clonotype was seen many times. Here the CDR3 reads CAWSRLTQETQYF. Here the CDR3 DNA reads TGTGCCTGGAGTCGGCTGACCCAAGAGACCCAGTACTTC. The J gene is TRBJ2-5, the V gene TRBV30; D gene ambiguous. This CDR3 is 13 amino acids long. Germline values: CDR1 GTSNPN, CDR2 SVGIG (reference sequence). The V gene lost 2 bases and the J gene lost 1 base, with 8 bases spanning the gap.

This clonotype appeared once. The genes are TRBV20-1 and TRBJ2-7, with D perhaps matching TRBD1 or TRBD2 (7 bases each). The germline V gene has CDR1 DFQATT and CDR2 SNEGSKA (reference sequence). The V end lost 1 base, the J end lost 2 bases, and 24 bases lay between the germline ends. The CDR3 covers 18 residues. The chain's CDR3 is CSARAIPWEGATPYEQYF. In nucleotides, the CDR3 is TGCAGTGCTAGAGCCATCCCCTGGGAGGGGGCGACGCCCTACGAGCAGTACTTC.

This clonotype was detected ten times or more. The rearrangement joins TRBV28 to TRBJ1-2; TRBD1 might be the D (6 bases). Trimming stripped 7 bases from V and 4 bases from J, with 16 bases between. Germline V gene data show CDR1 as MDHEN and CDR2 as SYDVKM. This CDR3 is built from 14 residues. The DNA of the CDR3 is TGTGCCAGCACCCTAGGGGGGGCTGGCTATGGCTACACCTTC. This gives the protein CASTLGGAGYGYTF.

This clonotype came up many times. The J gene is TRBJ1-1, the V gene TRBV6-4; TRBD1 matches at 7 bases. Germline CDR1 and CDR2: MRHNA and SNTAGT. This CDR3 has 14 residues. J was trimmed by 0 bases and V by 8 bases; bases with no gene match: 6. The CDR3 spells CASRDSSMNTEAFF. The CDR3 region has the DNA TGTGCCAGCCGGGACAGTAGTATGAACACTGAAGCTTTCTTT.

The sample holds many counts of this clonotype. The DNA for the CDR3 is TGTGCCAGCAGCTTATTCCAGGGGGAGGCTGGCTACACCTTC. It encodes CASSLFQGEAGYTF. The chain combines TRBV3-1 with TRBJ1-2; 7 bases agree with TRBD1. V gave up 5 bases and J gave up 7 bases; unmatched junction bases: 10. The germline V gene has CDR1 LGHDT and CDR2 YNNKEL (reference sequence). The CDR3 contains 14 residues.

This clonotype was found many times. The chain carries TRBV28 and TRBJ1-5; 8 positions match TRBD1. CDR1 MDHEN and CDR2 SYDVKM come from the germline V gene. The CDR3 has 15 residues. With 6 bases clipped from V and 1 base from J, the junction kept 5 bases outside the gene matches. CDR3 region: CASRLAGGSNQPQHF. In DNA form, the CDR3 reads TGTGCCAGCAGGCTCGCAGGGGGCAGCAATCAGCCCCAGCATTTT. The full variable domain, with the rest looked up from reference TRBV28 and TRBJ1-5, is DVKVTQSSRYLVKRTGEKVFLECVQDMDHENMFWYRQDPGLGLRLIYFSYDVKMKEKGDIPEGYSVSREKKERFSLILESASTNQTSMYLCASRLAGGSNQPQHFGDGTRLSIL.

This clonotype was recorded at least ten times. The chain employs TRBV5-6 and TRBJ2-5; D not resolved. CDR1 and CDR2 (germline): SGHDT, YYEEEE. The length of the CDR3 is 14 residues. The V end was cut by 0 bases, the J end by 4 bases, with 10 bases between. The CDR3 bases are TGTGCCAGCAGCTTGGGACGGTCCGCAGAGACCCAGTACTTC. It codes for CASSLGRSAETQYF. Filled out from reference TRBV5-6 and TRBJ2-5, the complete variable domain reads DAGVTQSPTHLIKTRGQQVTLRCSPKSGHDTVSWYQQALGQGPQFIFQYYEEEERQRGNFPDRFSGHQFPNYSSELNVNALLLGDSALYLCASSLGRSAETQYFGPGTRLLVL.

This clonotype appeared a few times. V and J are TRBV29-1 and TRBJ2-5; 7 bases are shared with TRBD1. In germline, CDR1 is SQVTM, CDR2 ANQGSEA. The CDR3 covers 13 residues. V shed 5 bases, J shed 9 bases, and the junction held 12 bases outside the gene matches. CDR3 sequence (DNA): TGCAGCGTTAGGGACAGTCTTAATCAGCCCCAGTACTTC. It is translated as CSVRDSLNQPQYF.

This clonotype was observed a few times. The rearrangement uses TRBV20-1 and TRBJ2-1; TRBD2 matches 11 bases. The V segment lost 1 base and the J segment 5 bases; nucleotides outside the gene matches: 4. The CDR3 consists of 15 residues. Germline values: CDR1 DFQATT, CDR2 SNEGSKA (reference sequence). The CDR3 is CSARAGLAEDNEQFF. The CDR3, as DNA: TGCAGTGCTAGAGCGGGACTAGCGGAAGACAATGAGCAGTTCTTC.

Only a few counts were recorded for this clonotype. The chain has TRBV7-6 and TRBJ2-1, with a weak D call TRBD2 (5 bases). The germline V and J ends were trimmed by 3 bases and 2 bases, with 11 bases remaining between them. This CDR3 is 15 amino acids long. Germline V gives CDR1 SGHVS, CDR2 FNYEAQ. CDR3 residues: CASSLVGVTYNEQFF. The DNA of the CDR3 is TGTGCCAGCAGCTTGGTGGGAGTGACCTACAATGAGCAGTTCTTC.

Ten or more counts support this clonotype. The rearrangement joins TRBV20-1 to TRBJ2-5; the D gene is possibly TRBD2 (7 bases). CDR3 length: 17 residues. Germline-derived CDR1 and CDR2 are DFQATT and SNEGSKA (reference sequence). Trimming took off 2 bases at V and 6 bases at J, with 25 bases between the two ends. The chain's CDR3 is CSARPSEGGYGGKTQYF. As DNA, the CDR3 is TGCAGTGCTAGACCCAGCGAGGGGGGGTATGGTGGGAAGACCCAGTACTTC.

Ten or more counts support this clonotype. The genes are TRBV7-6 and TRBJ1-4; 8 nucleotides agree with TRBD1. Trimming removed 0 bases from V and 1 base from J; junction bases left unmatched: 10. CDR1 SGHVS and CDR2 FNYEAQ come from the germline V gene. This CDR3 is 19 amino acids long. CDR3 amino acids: CASSLARAGGVGTNEKLFF. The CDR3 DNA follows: TGTGCCAGCAGCTTAGCACGGGCAGGGGGCGTAGGAACTAATGAAAAACTGTTTTTT.

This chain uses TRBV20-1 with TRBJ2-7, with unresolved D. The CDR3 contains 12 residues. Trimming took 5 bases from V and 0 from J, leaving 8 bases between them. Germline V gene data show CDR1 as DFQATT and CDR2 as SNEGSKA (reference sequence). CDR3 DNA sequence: TGCAGTGCTTTTAGCAGCTCCTACGAGCAGTACTTC. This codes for CSAFSSSYEQYF.

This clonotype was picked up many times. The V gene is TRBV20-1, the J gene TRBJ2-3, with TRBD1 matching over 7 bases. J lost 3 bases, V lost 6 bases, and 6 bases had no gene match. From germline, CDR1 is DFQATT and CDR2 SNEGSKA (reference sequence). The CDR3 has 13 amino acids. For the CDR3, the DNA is TGCAGTGCCCCGGACAGGCGAACAGATACGCAGTATTTT. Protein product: CSAPDRRTDTQYF.

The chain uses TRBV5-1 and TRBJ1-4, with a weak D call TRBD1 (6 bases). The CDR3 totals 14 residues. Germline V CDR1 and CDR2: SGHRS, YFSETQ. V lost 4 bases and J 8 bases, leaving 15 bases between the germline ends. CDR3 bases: TGCGCCAGCAGCCCGGAGTGGGGGGGCGAAAAACTGTTTTTT. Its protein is CASSPEWGGEKLFF.

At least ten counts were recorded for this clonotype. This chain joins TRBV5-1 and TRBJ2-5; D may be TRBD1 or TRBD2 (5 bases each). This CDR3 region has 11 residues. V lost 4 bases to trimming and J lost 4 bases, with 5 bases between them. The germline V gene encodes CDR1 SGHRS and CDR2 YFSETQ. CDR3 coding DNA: TGCGCCAGCAGCGGGGGAGAGACCCAGTACTTC. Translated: CASSGGETQYF.

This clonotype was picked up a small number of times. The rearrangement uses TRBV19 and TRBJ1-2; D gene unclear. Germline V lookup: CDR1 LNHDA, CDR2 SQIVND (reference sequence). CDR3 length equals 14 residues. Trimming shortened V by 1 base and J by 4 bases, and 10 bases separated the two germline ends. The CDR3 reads CASSIGWGVYGYTF. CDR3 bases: TGTGCCAGTAGTATAGGATGGGGTGTCTATGGCTACACCTTC.

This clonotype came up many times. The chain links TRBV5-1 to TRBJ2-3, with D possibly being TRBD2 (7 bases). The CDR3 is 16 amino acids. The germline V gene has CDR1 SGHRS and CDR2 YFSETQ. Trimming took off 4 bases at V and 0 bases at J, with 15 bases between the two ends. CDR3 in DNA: TGCGCCAGCAGCAGACTAGGGGGGGCGAGCACAGATACGCAGTATTTT. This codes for CASSRLGGASTDTQYF.

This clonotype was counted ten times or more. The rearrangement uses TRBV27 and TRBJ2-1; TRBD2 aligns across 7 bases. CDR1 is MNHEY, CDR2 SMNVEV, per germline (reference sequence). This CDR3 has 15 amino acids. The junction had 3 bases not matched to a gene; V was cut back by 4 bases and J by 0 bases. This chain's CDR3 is CASSSGGSSYNEQFF. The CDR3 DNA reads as TGTGCCAGCAGTTCGGGCGGGAGCTCCTACAATGAGCAGTTCTTC.

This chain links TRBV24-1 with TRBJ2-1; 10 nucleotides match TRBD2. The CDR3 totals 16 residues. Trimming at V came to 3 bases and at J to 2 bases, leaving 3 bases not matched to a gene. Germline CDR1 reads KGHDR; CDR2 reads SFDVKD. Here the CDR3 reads CATSDSGRGPYNEQFF. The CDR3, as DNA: TGTGCCACCAGTGATAGCGGGAGGGGCCCCTACAATGAGCAGTTCTTC.

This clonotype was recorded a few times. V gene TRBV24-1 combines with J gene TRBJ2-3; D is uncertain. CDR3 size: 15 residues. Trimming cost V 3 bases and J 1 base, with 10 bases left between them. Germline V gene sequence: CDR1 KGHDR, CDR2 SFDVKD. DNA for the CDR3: TGTGCCACCAGTGATCGGGCTGTCGGCACAGATACGCAGTATTTT. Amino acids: CATSDRAVGTDTQYF.